This T cell receptor (beta chain) was obtained from a study of vaccination effects on CD4 cells after COVID-19. Notes on the study in general: At late timepoints after vaccination, vaccine- and infection-induced clones shrank markedly.

On this clone itself: The antigen is undetermined.

Measured with immunoSEQ multiplex PCR; TCRdb has only the in-frame clones, and not every one. The repertoire holds about 68,000 clones, roughly 80% seen once, with 9.5% to 15% in the top ten. V shed 7 bases, J shed 4 bases, and the junction held 5 bases outside the gene matches. The CDR3 consists of 14 residues. From germline, CDR1 is KGHSH and CDR2 LQKENI. After expansion with viral peptide pools in the ViraFEST assay, antigen-specific CD4+ T cells were sequenced. CD4+ T cells were isolated after less than 13 days of culture. Vaccinated recipients, who were negative for nucleocapsid antibodies, had no history of SARS-CoV-2 infection. Researchers reported culturing over 1.5 million PBMC in each well, adding 9 to 10 IU/ml IL-2 and about 10 ug/ml peptides.

This clonotype originated in a human donor who received a COVID-19 vaccine. This chain uses TRBV18 with TRBJ2-1, with 9 bases identical to TRBD1. Here the sequenced sample was CD4+ T cells from PBMCs cultured with SARS-CoV-2 spike peptides, taken before COVID-19 vaccination. The CDR3 DNA reads TGTGCCAGCTTACCGGGACAGGGATACAATGAGCAGTTCTTC. Protein: CASLPGQGYNEQFF.